The 5 T cell receptor beta chains below come from one sample, sequenced in a study of T cells in tumors and immune-related adverse events. This table comes from immunoSEQ multiplex PCR, and its TCRdb copy is limited to in-frame clones, with some not included. The table lists 6,500 to 8,500 clones, 94% of them singletons. Sample: lymph node tissue, taken from a patient treated with anti-PD-1 therapy. Every receptor here comes from a female donor with metastatic renal cell carcinoma.

The rearrangement uses TRBV19 and TRBJ2-3; D possibly corresponds to TRBD1 (5 bases). Trimming took off 8 bases at V and 6 bases at J, with 15 bases between the two ends. Germline V gene lookup returns CDR1 LNHDA and CDR2 SQIVND (reference sequence). The CDR3 has 13 residues. The chain's CDR3 is CASQFPGSDTQYF. The CDR3 bases are TGTGCCAGTCAGTTCCCAGGGTCGGATACGCAGTATTTT.

V usage is TRBV13 and J usage is TRBJ2-3, with D maybe TRBD1 (5 bases). V was shortened by 5 bases and J by 0 bases, with 15 bases between the two germline ends. The CDR3 consists of 16 residues. Germline loops: CDR1 PRHDT, CDR2 FYEKMQ (reference sequence). The CDR3 is CASSNRQRESTDTQYF. The DNA of the CDR3 is TGTGCCAGCAGCAACCGACAGCGAGAAAGCACAGATACGCAGTATTTT.

This clone was counted a few times. This chain links TRBV28 with TRBJ2-1; the D is unclear. V gave up 6 bases and J gave up 6 bases, with 9 bases separating them. Germline V CDR1 and CDR2: MDHEN, SYDVKM. CDR3 length: 12 amino acids. The CDR3 nucleotides read TGTGCCAGCAGACTATTAGGCAATGAGCAGTTCTTC. This sequence encodes CASRLLGNEQFF.

This chain uses TRBV18 with TRBJ1-4; D not certain. The germline V and J ends were trimmed by 1 base and 3 bases, with 9 bases remaining between them. CDR3 length: 15 amino acids. Germline V gene lookup returns CDR1 KGHSH and CDR2 LQKENI. Written as DNA, the CDR3 is TGTGCCAGCTCACCACTAAGGAGGTCTAATGAAAAACTGTTTTTT. Encoded protein: CASSPLRRSNEKLFF.

The chain employs TRBV25-1 and TRBJ1-4; no clear D. This CDR3 is built from 15 residues. V lost 1 base to trimming and J lost 4 bases, with 10 bases between them. CDR1 is MGHDK, CDR2 SYGVNS, per germline. CDR3 in amino acids: CASSESHSFNEKLFF. CDR3 DNA sequence: TGTGCCAGCAGTGAATCACACAGCTTTAATGAAAAACTGTTTTTT.